The T cell receptor beta chain described here comes from a study of T cell responses to AZD1222 COVID-19 vaccine (dated by TCRdb to about 2021). Study-level background: TCR sequencing covered 230 to 250 trial participants: about 210 given two doses of AZD1222 and about 26 given two doses of MenACWY control vaccine. Enrollment into the trials was organized by age into subgroups of 18-55, 56-69 and 70-plus years, and those subgroups contained roughly 150, 30 and 60 TCR-sequenced participants, respectively. Overall study outcomes, separate from this receptor: The 56-69-year group was small, and its depth increase did not reach significance, likely because of low power. Reportedly, almost half of the unique spike-specific TCRs recognized epitopes lying outside the regions that are mutated in the B.1.351 and B.1.1.7 variants. The whole spike protein was spanned by vaccine-associated CD4 TCRs, and dominant responses were seen in regions 160-218 and 743-854. Conclusions about previously exposed vaccinees are limited, since just six AZD1222 recipients were seropositive for SARS-CoV-2 at baseline. Participants were mostly white British and included more females than males, and it was suggested by the authors that clonal diversity may have been underestimated. Spike-specific TCR breadth and depth rose significantly after two AZD1222 doses compared with day 0 and with MenACWY recipients. No day 14 peak-response samples were available, so repertoires were characterized only after the peak T cell response.

The CDR3 regions of human TCRbeta chains were subjected to immunosequencing. Turning to the authors' computational methods: Repertoire TCRs were matched against a reference library of SARS-CoV-2-specific TCRs generated with the MIRA antigen-specificity platform. Breadth was defined as the fraction of unique TCRs that were SARS-CoV-2-associated, and depth was defined as the fraction of total T cells that were SARS-CoV-2-associated. Using the MIRA data, every spike-specific TCR was mapped to the spike region that the TCR reacted to and assigned to either a CD4 or a CD8 class. Log10-transformed breadth and depth values were compared by one-way ANOVA with Sidak's multiple comparisons tests. TCRdb took over this immuneACCESS table, retaining in-frame rearrangements with V and J assigned. Such tables are incomplete; in checked studies, under half of the missing clones stem from an unresolved V gene, and the remainder is unexplained. The D gene and trimming were derived from the DNA, and the V and J assignments and clone size from that table. The sample table shows tens of thousands of clones, and 60% to 85% are seen once. Clones ranked in the top ten supply roughly 4% of the sample.

What the time point label conveys for this sample: about 28 days (+/-7) after the second vaccine dose. Because spike-specific TCR depth and breadth did not differ between the two schedules, AZD1222 recipients who got a second dose at roughly 4 weeks were pooled with those who got a second dose at roughly 12 weeks. Samples from vaccinated people were obtained from the UK trials COV001 and COV002, which included a single-blind randomized controlled phase 2/3 trial of AZD1222 (ChAdOx1 nCoV-19) in healthy adults. For TCRbeta chain sequencing, PBMC samples from trial participants were taken at day 0 and at day 28 after the second dose. Regarding this clone: It has no known antigen specificity. Within one base of it there is no much larger clone, and no base qualities were kept. The same CDR3 also results from other DNA sequences found in this sample.

Including the terminal cysteine and phenylalanine, the CDR3 comprises 12 residues. Left in the record is the CDR3 DNA by itself, 36 bases read in frame from the first base. The germline V gene (reference sequence) sets CDR1 to MNHEY and CDR2 to SMNVEV. V is cut by 2 bases and J by 6 bases, and the space between the germline ends is 5 bases. This sample comprised peripheral blood, obtained 28 days after the second AZD1222 dose. This receptor was taken from an adult who received the AZD1222 COVID-19 vaccine. The chain couples TRBV27 to TRBJ2-1; confidence is insufficient to name the D gene. The CDR3 in this case is CASSLSSNEQFF. In nucleotide form, the sequence is TGTGCCAGCAGTTTAAGTAGCAATGAGCAGTTCTTC.